Detailed here is one TCR beta chain. Per the authors' pipeline: Reference gene primer amplification gave nucleated cell count estimates. Assay used: immunoSEQ multiplex PCR; TCRdb lists only in-frame clones, some missing. V and J calls and clone size are copied from that table; D and trimming were computed from the DNA. The data show roughly 86,000 clones, with around 82% seen just once and roughly 22% held by the top ten. V was cut by 0 bases and J by 3 bases, with 8 bases left in between. In germline, CDR1 is SGHTS, CDR2 YDEGEE. The CDR3 sequence is 14 residues long. This specimen belongs to a study of blood T cell repertoires in COVID-19. Study-level background: Spain, Italy and the United States supplied samples that represented acute and convalescent COVID-19. T cells, B-cell-depleted T cells, or PBMCs supplied cDNA or gDNA.

The origin of this receptor is a human donor in a cohort sampled during active COVID-19. The J gene is TRBJ2-3, the V gene TRBV5-8; D is unresolved. Sample: peripheral blood. The CDR3 here is CASSLGVRTDTQYF. CDR3 nucleotide sequence: TGTGCCAGCAGCTTGGGAGTGAGGACAGATACGCAGTATTTT.